In its sample, the clone carrying this TCR beta chain was seen once. Sequencing was performed with immunoSEQ multiplex PCR; in TCRdb, only in-frame clones are kept and a portion is missing. The sample comprises more than 80,000 clones, approximately 96% of which are singletons, and approximately 1.3% rests with the top ten. The sample originates from a study of cytomegalovirus exposure and HLA in healthy donors. V shed 4 bases and J shed 4 bases, with 12 bases lying between them. The germline V gene encodes CDR1 SGDLS and CDR2 YYNGEE. The CDR3 spans 13 residues. The chain recombines TRBV9 with TRBJ2-7; a weak D match, TRBD1 (6 bases). The sequence derives from a woman in her late teens or twenties in good health and CMV-seronegative. Input material: PBMCs. DNA for the CDR3: TGTGCCAGCAGCTCAAATCAGGGGTACGAGCAGTACTTC. It specifies CASSSNQGYEQYF.